This T cell receptor (beta chain) was documented in a study of T cells in Graves' hyperthyroidism and ophthalmopathy. This clonotype was found many times. The CDR3 totals 14 residues. Germline CDR1 reads LGHDT; CDR2 reads YNNKEL (reference sequence). Trimming took off 1 base at V and 7 bases at J, with 10 bases between the two ends. Clinical symptoms, serum thyroxine, TRAb, thyroid ultrasound and orbital computed tomography informed diagnoses. Authors of the study amplified TCR beta CDR3 regions from RNA transcripts. During a first-round RT-PCR of the TCR CDR3, the HTBI primer set was used. MiXCR, applied by TCRdb to the multiplex PCR reads, yields one record per CDR3 protein. The sample includes some 570,000 distinct CDR3 sequences, about 15% of them seen just once.

The chain has TRBV3-1 and TRBJ2-2; possibly TRBD1 or TRBD2 for D (5 bases each). This receptor was identified in a woman aged 18-29 years with Graves' ophthalmopathy. Sequences were obtained from blood. CDR3: CASSQVGGSGELFF. In DNA form, the CDR3 reads TGTGCCAGCAGCCAAGTTGGGGGAAGCGGGGAGCTGTTTTTT.